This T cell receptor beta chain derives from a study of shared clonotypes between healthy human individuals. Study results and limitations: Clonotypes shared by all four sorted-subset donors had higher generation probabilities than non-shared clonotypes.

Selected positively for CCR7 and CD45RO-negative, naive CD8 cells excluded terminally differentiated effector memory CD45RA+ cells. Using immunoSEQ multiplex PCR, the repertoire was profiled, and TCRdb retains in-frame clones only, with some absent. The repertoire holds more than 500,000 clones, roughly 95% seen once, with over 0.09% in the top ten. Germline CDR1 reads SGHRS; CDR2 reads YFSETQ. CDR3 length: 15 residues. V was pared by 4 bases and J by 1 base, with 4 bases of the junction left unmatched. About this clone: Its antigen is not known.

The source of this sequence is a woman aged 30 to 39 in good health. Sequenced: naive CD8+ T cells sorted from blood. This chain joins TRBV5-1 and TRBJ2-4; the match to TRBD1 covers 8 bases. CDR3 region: CASSLTGVAKNIQYF. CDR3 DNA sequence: TGCGCCAGCAGCCTGACAGGGGTCGCCAAAAACATTCAGTACTTC.